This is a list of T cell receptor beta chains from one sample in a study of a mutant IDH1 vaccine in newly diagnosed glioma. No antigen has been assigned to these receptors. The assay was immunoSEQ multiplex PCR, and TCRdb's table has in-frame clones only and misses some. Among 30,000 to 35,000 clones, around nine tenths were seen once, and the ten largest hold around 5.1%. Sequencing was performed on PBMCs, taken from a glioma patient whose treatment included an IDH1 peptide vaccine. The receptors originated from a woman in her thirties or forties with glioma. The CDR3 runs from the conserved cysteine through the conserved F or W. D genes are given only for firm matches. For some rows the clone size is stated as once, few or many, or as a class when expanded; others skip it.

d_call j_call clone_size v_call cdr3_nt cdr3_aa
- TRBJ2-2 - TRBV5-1 TGCGCCAGCAGCGGAGAGGGGACCGCGGAGGACACCGGGGAGCTGTTTTTT CASSGEGTAEDTGELFF
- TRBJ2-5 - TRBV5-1 TGCGCCAGCAGCTTGGTACAGGGGGGGGGAACAAAAGAGACCCAGTACTTC CASSLVQGGGTKETQYF
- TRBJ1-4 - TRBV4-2 TGTGCCAGCAGTCCCCAGGATTCTCAAACTAATGAAAAACTGTTTTTT CASSPQDSQTNEKLFF
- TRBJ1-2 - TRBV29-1 TGCAGCGTGTGGGCTGACTATGGCTACACCTTC CSVWADYGYTF
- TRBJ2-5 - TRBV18 TGTGCCAGCTCACCCCAGACCCTCCAAGAGACCCAGTACTTC CASSPQTLQETQYF
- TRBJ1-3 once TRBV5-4 TGTGCCAGCAGCTTGATGACGGGGGCGAATGGAAACACCATATATTTT CASSLMTGANGNTIYF
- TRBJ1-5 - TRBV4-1 TGCGCCAGCAGCCAAGGGGGACGGGAAGGAGAGTGGCCCCAGCATTTT CASSQGGREGEWPQHF
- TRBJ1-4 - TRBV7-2 TGTGCCAGCAGAAAAGGGGCAACTAATGAAAAACTGTTTTTT CASRKGATNEKLFF
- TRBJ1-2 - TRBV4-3 TGCGCCAGCAGCCAAGAGGGCACCTATGGCTACACCTTC CASSQEGTYGYTF
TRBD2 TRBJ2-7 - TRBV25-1 TGTGCCAGCGGGGAGGGCGGATACGAGCAGTACTTC CASGEGGYEQYF
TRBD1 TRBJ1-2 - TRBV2 TGTGCCAGCAGGGGAGGACAGGGGAACTATGGCTACACCTTC CASRGGQGNYGYTF
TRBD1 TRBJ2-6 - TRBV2 TGTGCCAGCACTCAGGGGGATTACAGTGGGGCCAACGTCCTGACTTTC CASTQGDYSGANVLTF
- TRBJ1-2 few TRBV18 TGTGCCAGCTCACCACGCAGGGAAGGCCCTTATGGCTACACCTTC CASSPRREGPYGYTF
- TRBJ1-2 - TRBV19 TGTGCCAGTAGTATAAACGTCAGAGCTAACTATGGCTACACCTTC CASSINVRANYGYTF
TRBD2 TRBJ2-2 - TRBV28 TGTGCCAGCAGACTAACTAGCGGGAGAGGCCCCGGGGAGCTGTTTTTT CASRLTSGRGPGELFF